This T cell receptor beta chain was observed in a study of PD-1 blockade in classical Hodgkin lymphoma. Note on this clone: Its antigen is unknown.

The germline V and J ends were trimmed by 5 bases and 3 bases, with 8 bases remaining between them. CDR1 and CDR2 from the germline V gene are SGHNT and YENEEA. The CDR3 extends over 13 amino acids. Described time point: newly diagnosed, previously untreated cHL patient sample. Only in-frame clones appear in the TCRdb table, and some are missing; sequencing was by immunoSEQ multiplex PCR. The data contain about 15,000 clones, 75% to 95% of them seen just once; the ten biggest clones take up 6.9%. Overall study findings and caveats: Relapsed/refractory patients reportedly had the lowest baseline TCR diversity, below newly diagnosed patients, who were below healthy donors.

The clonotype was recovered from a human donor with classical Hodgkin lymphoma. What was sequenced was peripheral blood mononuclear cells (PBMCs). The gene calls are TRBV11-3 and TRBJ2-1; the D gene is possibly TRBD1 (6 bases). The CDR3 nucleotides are TGTGCCAGCAGCAGGACAGACTACAATGAGCAGTTCTTC. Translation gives CASSRTDYNEQFF.